This is a list of T cell receptor beta chains from one sample in a study of vaccination and CD4 T cells after COVID-19. The antigens for these receptors are not known. TCRdb independently ran MiXCR on the PCR reads; one entry per CDR3 protein. Of approximately 17,000 distinct CDR3 sequences listed, approximately 50% are singletons. The sample here was CD4+ T cells from blood, cultured in vitro, taken about 7 months after SARS-CoV-2 vaccination. The receptor source for this set is a human donor who had recovered from COVID-19. Both conserved end residues are part of each CDR3. The D gene is left open where the match is weak. Only part of the rows carry a size: once, few, many, or a class if the clone is expanded.

>few|TRBV7-9|-|TRBJ1-1
TGTGCCTATAAGGGGCGGGAGGACACTGAAGCTTTCTTT
CAYKGREDTEAFF
>-|TRBV6-2/TRBV6-3|TRBD1|TRBJ2-7
TGTGCCAGTAGACCTCGGGACAGGGGCTACGAGCAGTACTTC
CASRPRDRGYEQYF
>-|TRBV6-1|TRBD1|TRBJ1-2
TGTGCCAGCAGCGACTGGGACAGGGATGGGGGCTACACCTTC
CASSDWDRDGGYTF
>few|TRBV7-8|-|TRBJ1-1
TGTGCCAGCAGCGGAGGGAGCCGGGGAGCTTTCTTT
CASSGGSRGAFF
>-|TRBV19|TRBD1|TRBJ1-5
TGTGCCAGTAGTATGACAGGGGGTAGGAGCAATCAGCCCCAGCATTTT
CASSMTGGRSNQPQHF
>-|TRBV7-9|TRBD1|TRBJ2-3
TGTGCCAGCAGCCGAGACAGGGGGTCGGATACGCAGTATTTT
CASSRDRGSDTQYF
>-|TRBV10-3|-|TRBJ1-3
TGTGCCATCAGGGATAGCTCTGGAAACACCATATATTTT
CAIRDSSGNTIYF
>-|TRBV7-8|-|TRBJ2-5
TGTGCCAGCAGCCACAACCAGGGCAACCAAGAGACCCAGTACTTC
CASSHNQGNQETQYF
>-|TRBV15|-|TRBJ1-5
TGTGCCACCAGCAGAGACAGGGTCCTCTTTTCCAATCAGCCCCAGCATTTT
CATSRDRVLFSNQPQHF
>few|TRBV7-2|TRBD2|TRBJ2-1
TGTGCCAGCAGTCGGTCTAGCGGGGTGTACAATGAGCAGTTCTTC
CASSRSSGVYNEQFF
>once|TRBV7-2|-|TRBJ2-1
TGTGCCAGCAGCTTTATTCCCTCCTACAATGAGCAGTTCTTC
CASSFIPSYNEQFF
>-|TRBV7-6|TRBD2|TRBJ2-1
TGTGCCAGCAGCCCTAGGTATGCTAGCGGGGGCTCCTACAATGAGCAGTTCTTC
CASSPRYASGGSYNEQFF
>-|TRBV15|-|TRBJ2-3
TGTGCCACCAGCAGAACCGTAGAGTACACGCAGTATTTT
CATSRTVEYTQYF
>-|TRBV7-2|TRBD2|TRBJ2-6
TGTGCCAGCAGTCCCAGCGGCGCGGGGGGGGCCTCCCTGACTTTC
CASSPSGAGGASLTF
>once|TRBV7-8|-|TRBJ2-5
TGTGCCAGCAGCTTAGACGGCGCCGGGTCCCAGTACTTC
CASSLDGAGSQYF
>-|TRBV10-3|TRBD1|TRBJ1-1
TGTGCCACACAGACAGGGTTGGACACTGAAGCTTTCTTT
CATQTGLDTEAFF
>-|TRBV20-1|TRBD2|TRBJ2-7
TGCAGTGCTAGAGAAGGCGGGAGAGAGTACGAGCAGTACTTC
CSAREGGREYEQYF
>-|TRBV20-1|TRBD2|TRBJ2-7
TGCAGTGCCAAGATAGCGGGAGTTATTAACTACGAGCAGTACTTC
CSAKIAGVINYEQYF
>-|TRBV5-1|-|TRBJ2-5
TGCGCCAGCAGCCCAGGTCAAGAGACCCAGTACTTC
CASSPGQETQYF
>few|TRBV20-1|TRBD2|TRBJ2-3
TGCAGTGCTAGAGTGTCTGCGGGAGGTTTCACAGATACGCAGTATTTT
CSARVSAGGFTDTQYF
>-|TRBV6-5|-|TRBJ2-7
TGTGCCAGCAGTTACTCGACGGGATTCTCCTACGAGCAGTACTTC
CASSYSTGFSYEQYF
>-|TRBV5-1|-|TRBJ2-2
TGCGCCAGCAGCTCCAGGAACACCGGGGAGCTGTTTTTT
CASSSRNTGELFF
>once|TRBV7-2|-|TRBJ2-7
TGTGCCAGCAGCGCACAAGGTTACGAGCAGTACTTC
CASSAQGYEQYF
>-|TRBV20-1|-|TRBJ1-6
TGCAGTGCTAGAGAAGGGGTTCCCTATCCTTCACCCCTCCACTTT
CSAREGVPYPSPLHF
>-|TRBV5-4|-|TRBJ2-7
TGTGCCAGCAGCTTGGGAACCGGAGATGTGGAGTACTTC
CASSLGTGDVEYF
>-|TRBV7-3|-|TRBJ2-5
TGTGCCAGCAGCTTGGGGGCCCGGGAGACCCAGTACTTC
CASSLGARETQYF
>-|TRBV28|TRBD2|TRBJ2-5
TGTGCCAGCAGCCCGAGCGGGAGATACCAAGAGACCCAGTACTTC
CASSPSGRYQETQYF
>-|TRBV4-3|-|TRBJ2-7
TGCGCCAGCAGCCACGATACAGGTTCGCGGAACGAGCAGTACTTC
CASSHDTGSRNEQYF
>-|TRBV20-1|-|TRBJ2-3
TGCAGTGCTAAGCAATTGACAGGTGCAGATACGCAGTATTTT
CSAKQLTGADTQYF
>-|TRBV20-1|TRBD2|TRBJ2-3
TGCAGTGCTAGAGTACAGCCTAGCGGGGCTACGCAGTATTTT
CSARVQPSGATQYF
>once|TRBV27|TRBD1|TRBJ1-2
TGTGCCCGCAGCTGGACACAGGGGAACTATGGCTACACCTTC
CARSWTQGNYGYTF
>-|TRBV15|-|TRBJ2-5
TGTGCCACCAGCAGGACGGGGCGGTTTGGGGGCGAAATGGAGACCCAGTACTTC
CATSRTGRFGGEMETQYF
>few|TRBV20-1|-|TRBJ1-2
TGCAGTGCTATACAGGAGTACGGCTACACCTTC
CSAIQEYGYTF
>-|TRBV7-2|TRBD1|TRBJ1-1
TGTGCCAGCAGCTCACGACAGGGCCTATTAGCTTTCTTT
CASSSRQGLLAFF
>-|TRBV7-3|-|TRBJ2-3
TGTGCCAGCAGCTTACGGGAAACAGATACGCAGTATTTT
CASSLRETDTQYF
>-|TRBV7-3|-|TRBJ2-6
TGTGCCAGCAGCTTAACTACCGAGGCCAACGTCCTGACTTTC
CASSLTTEANVLTF
>few|TRBV21-1|-|TRBJ2-5
TGTGCCAGCAGCACCGGGACAGTAGAGACCCAGTACTTC
CASSTGTVETQYF
>-|TRBV6-5|-|TRBJ2-1
TGTGCCAGCAGTTACCTTGCGAGCTCCTACAATGAGCAGTTCTTC
CASSYLASSYNEQFF
>-|TRBV6-5|-|TRBJ2-6
TGTGCCAGCAGTTTACATCTCTCTGGGGCCAACGTCCTGACTTTC
CASSLHLSGANVLTF
>-|TRBV24-1|-|TRBJ2-5
TGTGCCACCAGTGATGGGGGGCTGGAGACCCAGTACTTC
CATSDGGLETQYF
>-|TRBV20-1|-|TRBJ2-5
TGCAGTGCTAGAAATTCCGGGACTTCCCAAGAGACCCAGTACTTC
CSARNSGTSQETQYF
>-|TRBV6-5|-|TRBJ1-6
TGTGCCAGCAGTTACTCGATAGGTTCCCCCCTCCACTTT
CASSYSIGSPLHF
>once|TRBV20-1|TRBD1|TRBJ1-1
TGCAGTGCTAGTAACAGGGGGCGGGCTTTCTTT
CSASNRGRAFF
>few|TRBV10-3|TRBD2|TRBJ2-7
TGTGCCATCAGTGGATCAAAGCCGGGACTAGCGTATGACGAGCAGTACTTC
CAISGSKPGLAYDEQYF
>-|TRBV20-1|-|TRBJ2-7
TGCAGTGCTCTAGGTGGTTCCCACGAGCAGTACTTC
CSALGGSHEQYF
>-|TRBV2|-|TRBJ1-1
TGTGCCAGCAGTTTAATGAACACTGAAGCTTTCTTT
CASSLMNTEAFF
>-|TRBV6-1|-|TRBJ1-1
TGTGCCATTCGAAATCGGGGAGAAGCTTTCTTT
CAIRNRGEAFF
>-|TRBV7-2|-|TRBJ2-2
TGTGCCAGCAGCGCGCGGGGCTACACCGGGGAGCTGTTTTTT
CASSARGYTGELFF
>few|TRBV7-9|-|TRBJ2-3
TGTGCCAGCAGCTCAGCCCAGACAGCGAACACAGATACGCAGTATTTT
CASSSAQTANTDTQYF
>-|TRBV7-2|TRBD2|TRBJ2-7
TGTGCCAGCAGCTTAGAGGGACTAGTATACGAGCAGTACTTC
CASSLEGLVYEQYF
>once|TRBV7-8|TRBD2|TRBJ2-1
TGTGCCAGCACAACTAGCGGGAGGTTCTATGAGCAGTTCTTC
CASTTSGRFYEQFF
>-|TRBV1|-|TRBJ1-1
TGCACCAGCGCGGACAGCCCTGGGGACACTGAAGCTTTCTTT
CTSADSPGDTEAFF
>-|TRBV7-8|TRBD2|TRBJ2-7
TGTGCCAGCAGCCACCAGTTAGCGGGGGGGCGGTACGAGCAGTACTTC
CASSHQLAGGRYEQYF
>-|TRBV29-1|TRBD2|TRBJ2-7
TGCAGCGTTGGGGCTAGCGGGAGAGGAGGCGAGCAGTACTTC
CSVGASGRGGEQYF
>large|TRBV7-2|-|TRBJ2-5
TGTGCCAGCAGCTTAGTCGCGGCATCAGAGACCCAGTACTTC
CASSLVAASETQYF
>-|TRBV15|-|TRBJ1-2
TGTGCCACCAGCAGAGATCAGTCCCCAAACTATGGCTACACCTTC
CATSRDQSPNYGYTF
>-|TRBV7-2|TRBD1|TRBJ1-2
TGTGCCAGCAGCTTCGGACAGGGCCATGGCTACACCTTC
CASSFGQGHGYTF
>-|TRBV24-1|-|TRBJ1-5
TGTGCCACCAGTGATCCAAGACAGGATAGCAATCAGCCCCAGCATTTT
CATSDPRQDSNQPQHF
>few|TRBV7-6|-|TRBJ2-5
TGTGCCAGCAGCGCAGCATTAGAGACCCAGTACTTC
CASSAALETQYF